One T cell receptor (beta chain) is described in this entry. This specimen comes from a study of PD-1 blockade in mismatch repair-deficient tumors. Clones were sequenced by immunoSEQ multiplex PCR, and TCRdb holds only the in-frame ones, with some missing. The sample lists roughly 80,000 clones, around 85% occurring once. In germline, CDR1 is SEHNR, CDR2 FQNEAQ (reference sequence). V trimming: 5 bases; J trimming: 1 base; junction bases outside the gene matches: 3. The CDR3 consists of 15 residues. Specimen: peripheral blood, collected 12 weeks after starting pembrolizumab. The receptor comes from an adult with mismatch repair-deficient cancer. The chain couples TRBV7-9 to TRBJ2-7; 12 nucleotides line up with TRBD2. The DNA for the CDR3 is TGTGCCAGCAGCCCCCTAGCGGGAGGGTCCTACGAGCAGTACTTC. As protein: CASSPLAGGSYEQYF.